This T cell receptor beta chain was retrieved from a study of T cell responses to AZD1222 COVID-19 vaccine. V was pared by 5 bases and J by 4 bases, with 16 bases between. CDR1 and CDR2 (germline): SGHRS, YFSETQ. This CDR3 comprises 15 residues. The protocol was immunoSEQ multiplex PCR, while the TCRdb copy is restricted to in-frame clones and leaves out a portion. The table shows approximately 110,000 clones, with about 90% occurring only once. This chain uses TRBV5-1 with TRBJ2-1; D possibly corresponds to TRBD2 (5 bases). The source was peripheral blood, collected on day 0 of AZD1222 vaccination. This TCR came from an adult in good health. The CDR3 nucleotides are TGCGCCAGCAGTCGAGGGCAGGCCACTTACAATGAGCAGTTCTTC. This sequence encodes CASSRGQATYNEQFF.